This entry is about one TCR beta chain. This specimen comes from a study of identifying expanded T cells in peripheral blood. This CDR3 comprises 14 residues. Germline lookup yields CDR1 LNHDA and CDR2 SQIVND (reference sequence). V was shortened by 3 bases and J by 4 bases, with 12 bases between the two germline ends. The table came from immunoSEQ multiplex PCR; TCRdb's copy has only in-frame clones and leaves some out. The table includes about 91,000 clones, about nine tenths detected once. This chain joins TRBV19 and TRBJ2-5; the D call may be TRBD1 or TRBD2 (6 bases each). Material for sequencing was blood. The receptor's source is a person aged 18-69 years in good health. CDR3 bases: TGTGCCAGTAGTATTTCTGGGGGGCGAGAGACCCAGTACTTC. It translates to CASSISGGRETQYF.